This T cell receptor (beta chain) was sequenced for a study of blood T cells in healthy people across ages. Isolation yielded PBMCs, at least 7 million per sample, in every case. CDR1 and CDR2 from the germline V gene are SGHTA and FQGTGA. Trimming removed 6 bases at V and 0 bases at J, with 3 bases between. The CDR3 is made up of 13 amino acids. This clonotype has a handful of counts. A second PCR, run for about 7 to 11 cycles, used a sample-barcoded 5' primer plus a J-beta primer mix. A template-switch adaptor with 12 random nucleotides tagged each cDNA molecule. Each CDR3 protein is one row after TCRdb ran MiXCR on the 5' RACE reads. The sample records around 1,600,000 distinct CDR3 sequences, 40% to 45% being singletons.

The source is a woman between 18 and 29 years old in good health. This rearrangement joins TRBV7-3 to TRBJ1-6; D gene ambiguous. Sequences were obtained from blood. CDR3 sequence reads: CASRSSYNSPLHF. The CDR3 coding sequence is TGTGCCAGCAGGAGCTCCTATAATTCACCCCTCCACTTT.